Below, 29 T cell receptor beta chains from the same sample are listed, as sequenced in a study of OX40 agonist ivuxolimab in advanced cancers. Measured with immunoSEQ multiplex PCR; TCRdb has only the in-frame clones, and not every one. This table holds about 76,000 clones, around 86% found once. The sample consisted of CD4+ or CD8+ T cells sorted from blood, taken in a trial of the OX40 agonist ivuxolimab. These receptors all come from an adult with an advanced solid tumor such as melanoma, head and neck, liver or kidney cancer.

V gene TRBV7-2 combines with J gene TRBJ1-2; D unclear. CDR3 size: 17 residues. The V gene's germline CDR1 is SGHTA and CDR2 FQGNSA. The V and J ends lost 0 bases and 1 base respectively, with 15 bases between them. The CDR3, as DNA: TGTGCCAGCAGCTTAGCTATGTTGGGAGGGATTAACTATGGCTACACCTTC. This translates into CASSLAMLGGINYGYTF.

This chain joins TRBV14 and TRBJ1-5; 7 nucleotides match TRBD1. The J segment lost 5 bases and the V segment lost 5 bases, leaving 6 bases of the junction unmatched. CDR1 and CDR2 (germline): SGHDN, FVKESK. This CDR3 has 14 amino acids. CDR3 in amino acids: CASSATGWDQPQHF. DNA of the CDR3: TGTGCCAGCAGCGCGACAGGGTGGGATCAGCCCCAGCATTTT.

The gene calls are TRBV21-1 and TRBJ1-5; TRBD1 is taken as the D call from the table, unchecked against the DNA. TRBV21-1 is a recognized pseudogene. This CDR3 spans 17 amino acids. In DNA, the CDR3 is TGTGCCAGCAGCAAAGTTAGAACAGGGTGGGAGCATCAGCCCCAGCATTTT. Encoded protein: CASSKVRTGWEHQPQHF.

This rearrangement joins TRBV5-4 to TRBJ2-7, with a tentative D call TRBD2 (6 bases). The CDR3 spans 16 residues. Trimming took off 0 bases at V and 0 bases at J, with 13 bases between the two ends. Germline CDR1 reads SGHNT; CDR2 reads YYREEE (reference sequence). CDR3 DNA: TGTGCCAGCAGCTTGGGTAGCGGACATAGCTCCTACGAGCAGTACTTC. It codes for CASSLGSGHSSYEQYF.

The chain recombines TRBV5-1 with TRBJ1-2; D remains ambiguous. Germline values: CDR1 SGHRS, CDR2 YFSETQ. The CDR3 is made up of 15 amino acids. V shed 3 bases and J shed 1 base, with 13 bases lying between them. The CDR3 loop is CASSYLGPSNYGYTF. CDR3 nucleotide sequence: TGCGCCAGCAGCTACCTCGGGCCAAGTAACTATGGCTACACCTTC.

V gene TRBV7-2 combines with J gene TRBJ2-4, with 10 positions matching TRBD1. V dropped 0 bases and J dropped 0; count of bases not matched to a gene: 17. CDR3 length equals 22 residues. Germline CDR1 SGHTA, CDR2 FQGNSA. The CDR3 is CASSLAFGVTGGGKIAKNIQYF. The CDR3 bases are TGTGCCAGCAGCTTAGCTTTTGGGGTGACAGGGGGCGGTAAGATAGCCAAAAACATTCAGTACTTC.

The chain joins TRBV7-9 to TRBJ2-1; no definite D call. Germline CDR1 and CDR2: SEHNR and FQNEAQ (reference sequence). The CDR3 totals 12 residues. V shed 1 base and J shed 5 bases, with 3 bases lying between them. The CDR3 protein is CASSLGDNEQFF. The CDR3 DNA reads as TGTGCCAGCAGCTTAGGGGACAATGAGCAGTTCTTC.

The genes are TRBV19 and TRBJ2-2; D is undetermined. Per germline, CDR1 LNHDA and CDR2 SQIVND (reference sequence). Trimming removed 2 bases from V and 0 bases from J, with 4 bases in between. The CDR3 has 14 residues. The CDR3 reads CASSILTNTGELFF. DNA of the CDR3: TGTGCCAGTAGTATACTAACGAACACCGGGGAGCTGTTTTTT.

V gene TRBV6-5 combines with J gene TRBJ2-7; weak D call: TRBD1 (6 bases). Trimming shortened V by 6 bases and J by 4 bases, and 10 bases separated the two germline ends. Per germline, CDR1 MNHEY and CDR2 SVGAGI. The CDR3 extends over 12 amino acids. Written as DNA, the CDR3 is TGTGCCAGCAGCCCCACAGGGTACGAGCAGTACTTC. This sequence encodes CASSPTGYEQYF.

This clone is medium-sized by share. The chain has TRBV19 and TRBJ1-2, with D perhaps TRBD1 (6 bases). The CDR3 sequence is 16 residues long. V was shortened by 5 bases and J by 4 bases, with 20 bases between the two germline ends. CDR1 and CDR2 from the germline V gene are LNHDA and SQIVND (reference sequence). CDR3 in amino acids: CASSPKGGAVAYGYTF. As DNA, the CDR3 is TGTGCCAGTAGTCCGAAGGGGGGGGCGGTAGCCTATGGCTACACCTTC.

This clone was observed a handful of times. This rearrangement joins TRBV30 to TRBJ1-1; D is unclear. CDR3 size: 13 residues. V was trimmed by 2 bases and J by 3 bases, leaving 10 bases between them. From germline, CDR1 is GTSNPN and CDR2 SVGIG (reference sequence). The CDR3 DNA reads as TGTGCCTGGAGTCGGAGTTGGGACACTGAAGCTTTCTTT. Translated, it gives CAWSRSWDTEAFF.

The CDR3: CATNPNPDGTQYF. CDR3 DNA: TGTGCCACCAACCCTAACCCGGACGGGACCCAGTACTTC. The chain has TRBV15 and TRBJ2-5, with D unclear. Germline CDR1 reads LNHNV; CDR2 reads YYDKDF (reference sequence). The germline V and J ends were trimmed by 7 bases and 7 bases, with 16 bases remaining between them. The CDR3 covers 13 residues.

J is TRBJ2-5 and V is TRBV7-3, with 9 bases fitting TRBD1. With V trimmed by 5 bases and J by 6 bases, 7 bases remained unmatched. CDR3 length: 14 residues. Germline CDR1 is SGHTA and CDR2 is FQGTGA. CDR3 sequence: CASSPSGQGKTQYF. Written as DNA, the CDR3 is TGTGCCAGCAGCCCCTCGGGACAGGGAAAGACCCAGTACTTC.

This rearrangement joins TRBV9 to TRBJ1-1; D unclear. This CDR3 has 13 amino acids. From germline, CDR1 is SGDLS and CDR2 YYNGEE. The ends were cut back, 0 bases at V and 0 bases at J, with 3 bases in the middle. DNA of the CDR3: TGTGCCAGCAGCGTAGGGATGAACACTGAAGCTTTCTTT. This gives the protein CASSVGMNTEAFF.

The chain uses TRBV6-5 and TRBJ2-7; TRBD1 matches 8 bases. The CDR3 is 13 amino acids. J gave up 3 bases and V 6 bases, and 4 bases lay outside the gene matches. Germline V lookup: CDR1 MNHEY, CDR2 SVGAGI. In DNA form, the CDR3 reads TGTGCCAGCAGCAGGGACAGGAACTACGAGCAGTACTTC. Translated, it gives CASSRDRNYEQYF.

The rearrangement links TRBV7-8 to TRBJ2-5, with 8 bases identical to TRBD2. Germline values: CDR1 SGHVS, CDR2 FQNEAQ. The CDR3 spans 14 residues. V shed 5 bases and J 1 base; nucleotides not matched to a gene: 3. CDR3 coding DNA: TGTGCCAGCAGCGTCACTAGCGGCCAAGAGACCCAGTACTTC. It yields the protein CASSVTSGQETQYF.

The chain links TRBV7-9 to TRBJ2-2; 11 nucleotides match TRBD2. From germline, CDR1 is SEHNR and CDR2 FQNEAQ (reference sequence). The CDR3 is 17 amino acids. Trimming at V came to 5 bases and at J to 5 bases, leaving 10 bases not matched to a gene. The CDR3 region is CASSPASGGTITGELFF. Written as DNA, the CDR3 is TGTGCCAGCAGCCCCGCTAGCGGGGGGACTATAACCGGGGAGCTGTTTTTT.

This rearrangement joins TRBV7-2 to TRBJ1-4, with 9 bases matching TRBD1. Trimming took 5 bases from V and 3 from J; bases not matched to a gene: 1. This CDR3 is built from 14 residues. The germline V gene encodes CDR1 SGHTA and CDR2 FQGNSA. The CDR3: CASSRDRANEKLFF. The CDR3 DNA reads as TGTGCCAGCAGCCGGGACAGGGCTAATGAAAAACTGTTTTTT.

For the CDR3, the DNA is TGTGCCAGCAGTGAACCAGGGTCATTGGCTGAAGCTTTCTTT. This translates into CASSEPGSLAEAFF. This sequence joins TRBV6-4 and TRBJ1-1, with a possible D match to TRBD1 (5 bases). Germline V CDR1 and CDR2: MRHNA, SNTAGT. The ends were cut back, 3 bases at V and 6 bases at J, with 14 bases in the middle. The CDR3 runs to 14 residues.

The chain carries TRBV6-1 and TRBJ1-4, with 7 bases aligning to TRBD1. Looked up from germline, CDR1 is MNHNS and CDR2 is SASEGT. The length of the CDR3 is 15 residues. Trimming took 2 bases from V and 8 from J; bases not matched to a gene: 8. CDR3 region: CASSETGGRGEKLFF. CDR3 in DNA: TGTGCCAGCAGTGAAACCGGTGGCAGGGGGGAAAAACTGTTTTTT.

This clone was picked up one time. This chain connects TRBV5-1 to TRBJ2-1; D is ambiguous. The CDR3 consists of 16 residues. Per the germline V gene, CDR1 is SGHRS and CDR2 is YFSETQ. V was clipped by 0 bases and J by 0 bases, with 10 bases between them. The CDR3 here is CASSLAALSSYNEQFF. In DNA, the CDR3 is TGCGCCAGCAGCTTGGCGGCCCTTAGCTCCTACAATGAGCAGTTCTTC. The complete variable domain, with remaining parts taken from reference TRBV5-1 and TRBJ2-1, reads KAGVTQTPRYLIKTRGQQVTLSCSPISGHRSVSWYQQTPGQGLQFLFEYFSETQRNKGNFPGRFSGRQFSNSRSEMNVSTLELGDSALYLCASSLAALSSYNEQFFGPGTRLTVL.

V usage is TRBV7-2 and J usage is TRBJ2-3; D possibly corresponds to TRBD2 (5 bases). Deletions cut 6 bases from V and 6 bases from J, with 10 bases between. There are 12 residues in the CDR3. The germline CDR1 and CDR2 sequences are SGHTA and FQGNSA. CDR3 coding DNA: TGTGCCAGCAGATATAGCGTGGATACGCAGTATTTT. Translated, it gives CASRYSVDTQYF.

The rearrangement links TRBV6-5 to TRBJ2-1, with TRBD2 identical over 11 bases. The CDR3 covers 15 residues. Unmatched junction bases numbered 5, after V lost 6 bases and J lost 4 bases. Per germline, CDR1 MNHEY and CDR2 SVGAGI. This CDR3 is CASSQTSGAYNEQFF. The CDR3 DNA sequence: TGTGCCAGCAGCCAGACTAGCGGGGCATACAATGAGCAGTTCTTC.

The chain employs TRBV15 and TRBJ2-7; possibly TRBD2 for D (5 bases). The length of the CDR3 is 17 residues. The V gene's germline CDR1 is LNHNV and CDR2 YYDKDF (reference sequence). Trimming removed 0 bases from V and 1 base from J, with 16 bases in between. CDR3: CATSREGGWGQSYEQYF. DNA for the CDR3: TGTGCCACCAGCAGAGAAGGAGGATGGGGTCAATCCTACGAGCAGTACTTC.

The genes are TRBV18 and TRBJ2-5, with 7 bases lining up with TRBD1. The ends lost 4 bases at V and 2 bases at J; junction bases unmatched: 1. The germline V gene encodes CDR1 KGHSH and CDR2 LQKENI. This CDR3 is built from 13 residues. The chain's CDR3 is CASSQGQQETQYF. The DNA of the CDR3 is TGTGCCAGCTCACAGGGACAGCAAGAGACCCAGTACTTC.

The genes are TRBV29-1 and TRBJ1-3; D gene uncertain. From germline, CDR1 is SQVTM and CDR2 ANQGSEA. Trimming shortened V by 1 base and J by 2 bases, and 12 bases separated the two germline ends. This CDR3 has 15 amino acids. CDR3 DNA sequence: TGCAGCGTTGAAGGCCCTCTAAGGGCTGGAAACACCATATATTTT. Its protein product is CSVEGPLRAGNTIYF.

This chain connects TRBV4-1 to TRBJ1-6; TRBD1 is a possible D gene (6 bases). V lost 3 bases, J lost 4 bases, and 16 bases lay in between. Per germline, CDR1 MGHRA and CDR2 YSYEKL. The CDR3 sequence is 17 residues long. The CDR3 loop reads CASSQAGVSLYNSPLHF. As DNA, the CDR3 is TGCGCCAGCAGCCAGGCAGGGGTATCGTTGTATAATTCACCCCTCCACTTT.

This rearrangement joins TRBV19 to TRBJ2-1, with TRBD2 matching 7 bases. The germline gives CDR1 LNHDA, CDR2 SQIVND (reference sequence). Trimming cost V 4 bases and J 8 bases; bases outside gene matches: 8. The CDR3 extends over 14 amino acids. This CDR3 is CASSTGGGRDEQFF. The CDR3, as DNA: TGTGCCAGTAGTACCGGCGGTGGGAGGGATGAGCAGTTCTTC.

The chain combines TRBV5-5 with TRBJ2-5; the D gene is possibly TRBD2 (5 bases). From germline, CDR1 is SGHKS and CDR2 YYEKEE (reference sequence). V lost 1 base and J lost 5, with 18 bases in between. This CDR3 has 16 amino acids. CDR3 DNA sequence: TGTGCCAGCAGCTTGTGGGTCGTCTCGGGGTGGGAGACCCAGTACTTC. Residues: CASSLWVVSGWETQYF.